This T cell receptor beta chain originates from a study of blood T cell repertoires in COVID-19. This CDR3 comprises 14 residues. CDR1 is SGHTA, CDR2 FQGNSA, per germline. V was clipped by 1 base and J by 3 bases, with 10 bases between them. Libraries were prepared by immunoSEQ multiplex PCR; TCRdb keeps only in-frame clonotypes and omits some of them. The sample records some 250,000 clones, 70% to 90% being singletons. The receptor was derived from a woman aged 50 to 60 who had recovered from COVID-19. Source material: PBMCs or T cells enriched from blood (not recorded which). The genes are TRBV7-2 and TRBJ2-7, with D perhaps TRBD2 (5 bases). Here the CDR3 reads CASSLGTSIYEQYF. DNA for the CDR3: TGTGCCAGCAGCTTAGGGACTTCTATCTACGAGCAGTACTTC.